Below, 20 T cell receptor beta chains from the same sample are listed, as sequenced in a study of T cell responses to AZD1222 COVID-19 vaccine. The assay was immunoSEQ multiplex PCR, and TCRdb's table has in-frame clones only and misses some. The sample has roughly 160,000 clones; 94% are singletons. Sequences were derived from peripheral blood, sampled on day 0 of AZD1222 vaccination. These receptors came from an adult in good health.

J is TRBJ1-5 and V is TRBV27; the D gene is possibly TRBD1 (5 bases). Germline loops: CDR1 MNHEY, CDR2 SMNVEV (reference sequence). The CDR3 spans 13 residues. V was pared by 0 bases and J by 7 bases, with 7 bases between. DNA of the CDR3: TGTGCCAGCAGTTTATCGGGGGGGCAGCCCCAGCATTTT. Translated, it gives CASSLSGGQPQHF.

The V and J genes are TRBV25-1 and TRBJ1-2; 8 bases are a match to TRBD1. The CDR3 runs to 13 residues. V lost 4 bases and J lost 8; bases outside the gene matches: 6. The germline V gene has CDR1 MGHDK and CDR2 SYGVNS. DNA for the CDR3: TGTGCCAGCAGTGGAGGGACAGGCGCCGGCTACACCTTC. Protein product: CASSGGTGAGYTF.

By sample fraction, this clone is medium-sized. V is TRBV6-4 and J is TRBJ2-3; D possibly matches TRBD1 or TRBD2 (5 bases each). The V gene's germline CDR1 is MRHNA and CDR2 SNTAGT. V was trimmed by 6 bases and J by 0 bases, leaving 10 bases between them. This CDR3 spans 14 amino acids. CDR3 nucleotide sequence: TGTGCCAGCAGCCGGGACCCCAGCACAGATACGCAGTATTTT. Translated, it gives CASSRDPSTDTQYF.

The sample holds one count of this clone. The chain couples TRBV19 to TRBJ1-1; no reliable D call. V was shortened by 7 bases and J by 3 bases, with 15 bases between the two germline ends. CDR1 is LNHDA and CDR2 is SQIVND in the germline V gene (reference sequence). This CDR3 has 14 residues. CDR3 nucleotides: TGTGCCAGTACTGCCGGTAGGGAGGACACTGAAGCTTTCTTT. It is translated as CASTAGREDTEAFF.

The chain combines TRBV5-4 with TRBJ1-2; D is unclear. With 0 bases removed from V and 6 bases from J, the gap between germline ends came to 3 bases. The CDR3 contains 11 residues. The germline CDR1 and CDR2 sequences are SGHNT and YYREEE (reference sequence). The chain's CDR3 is CASSLADGYTF. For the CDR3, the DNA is TGTGCCAGCAGCTTGGCGGATGGCTACACCTTC.

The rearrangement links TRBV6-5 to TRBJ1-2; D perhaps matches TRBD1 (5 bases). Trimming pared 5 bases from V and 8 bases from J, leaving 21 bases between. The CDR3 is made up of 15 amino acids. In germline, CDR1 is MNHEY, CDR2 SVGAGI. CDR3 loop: CASSQLGGLRGGYTF. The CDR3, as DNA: TGTGCCAGCAGTCAGCTGGGGGGACTCCGTGGGGGCTACACCTTC.

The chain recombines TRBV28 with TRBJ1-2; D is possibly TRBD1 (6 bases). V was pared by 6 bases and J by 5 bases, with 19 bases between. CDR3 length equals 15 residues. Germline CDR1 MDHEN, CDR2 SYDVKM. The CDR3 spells CASSQTGLGLYGYTF. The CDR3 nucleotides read TGTGCCAGCAGCCAAACAGGGTTAGGGCTTTATGGCTACACCTTC.

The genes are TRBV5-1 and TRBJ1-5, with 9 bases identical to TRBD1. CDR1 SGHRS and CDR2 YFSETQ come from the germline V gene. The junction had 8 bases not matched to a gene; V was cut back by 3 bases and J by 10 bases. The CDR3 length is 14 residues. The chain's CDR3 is CASSSGQGKDPQHF. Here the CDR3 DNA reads TGCGCCAGCAGCTCGGGACAGGGCAAAGATCCCCAGCATTTT.

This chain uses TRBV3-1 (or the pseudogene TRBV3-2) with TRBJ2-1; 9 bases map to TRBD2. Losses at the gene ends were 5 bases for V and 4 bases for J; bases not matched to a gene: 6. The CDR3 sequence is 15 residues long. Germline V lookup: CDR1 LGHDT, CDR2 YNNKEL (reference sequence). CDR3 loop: CASSSRSGRYNEQFF. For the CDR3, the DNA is TGTGCCAGCAGCTCACGTAGCGGGAGATACAATGAGCAGTTCTTC.

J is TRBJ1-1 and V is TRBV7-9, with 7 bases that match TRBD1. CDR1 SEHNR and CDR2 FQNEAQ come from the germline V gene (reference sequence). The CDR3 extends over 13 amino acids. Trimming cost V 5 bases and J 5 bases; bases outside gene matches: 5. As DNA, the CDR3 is TGTGCCAGCAGCCCGCAGGGGGAAACTGAAGCTTTCTTT. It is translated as CASSPQGETEAFF.

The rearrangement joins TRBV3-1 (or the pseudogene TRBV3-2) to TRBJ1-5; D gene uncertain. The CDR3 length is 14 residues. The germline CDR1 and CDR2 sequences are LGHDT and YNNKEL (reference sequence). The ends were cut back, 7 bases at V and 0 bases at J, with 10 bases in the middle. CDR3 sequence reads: CASTSGYSNQPQHF. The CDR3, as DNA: TGTGCCAGCACCTCGGGCTATAGCAATCAGCCCCAGCATTTT.

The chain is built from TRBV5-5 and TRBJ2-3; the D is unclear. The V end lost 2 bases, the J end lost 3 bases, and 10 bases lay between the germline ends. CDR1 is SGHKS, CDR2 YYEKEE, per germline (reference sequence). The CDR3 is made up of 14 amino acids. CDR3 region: CASSFDLGTDTQYF. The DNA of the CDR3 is TGTGCCAGCAGCTTTGATTTGGGGACAGATACGCAGTATTTT.

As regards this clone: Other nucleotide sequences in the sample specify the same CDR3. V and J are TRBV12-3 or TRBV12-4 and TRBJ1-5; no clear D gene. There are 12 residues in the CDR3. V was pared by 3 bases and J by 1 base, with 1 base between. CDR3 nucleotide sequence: TGTGCCAGCAGTTTCAGCAATCAGCCCCAGCATTTT. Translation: CASSFSNQPQHF.

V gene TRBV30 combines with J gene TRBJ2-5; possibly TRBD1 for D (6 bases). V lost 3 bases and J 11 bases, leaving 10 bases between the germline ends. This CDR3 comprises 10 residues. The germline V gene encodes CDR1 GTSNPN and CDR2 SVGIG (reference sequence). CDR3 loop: CAWSRGVQYF. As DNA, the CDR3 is TGTGCCTGGAGCAGGGGTGTGCAGTACTTC.

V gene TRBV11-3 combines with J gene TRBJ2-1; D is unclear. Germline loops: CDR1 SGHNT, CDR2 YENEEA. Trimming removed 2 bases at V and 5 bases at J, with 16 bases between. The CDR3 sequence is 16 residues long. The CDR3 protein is CASSLKSHSGNNEQFF. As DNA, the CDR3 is TGTGCCAGCAGCTTAAAGTCGCACAGTGGGAACAATGAGCAGTTCTTC. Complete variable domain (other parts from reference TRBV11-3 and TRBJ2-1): EAGVVQSPRYKIIEKKQPVAFWCNPISGHNTLYWYLQNLGQGPELLIRYENEEAVDDSQLPKDRFSAERLKGVDSTLKIQPAELGDSAVYLCASSLKSHSGNNEQFFGPGTRLTVL.

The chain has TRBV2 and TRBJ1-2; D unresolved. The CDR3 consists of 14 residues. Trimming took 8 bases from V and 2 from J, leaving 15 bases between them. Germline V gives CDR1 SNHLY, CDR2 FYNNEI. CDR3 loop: CASEEEGWNYGYTF. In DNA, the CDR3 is TGTGCCAGCGAAGAAGAGGGTTGGAACTATGGCTACACCTTC.

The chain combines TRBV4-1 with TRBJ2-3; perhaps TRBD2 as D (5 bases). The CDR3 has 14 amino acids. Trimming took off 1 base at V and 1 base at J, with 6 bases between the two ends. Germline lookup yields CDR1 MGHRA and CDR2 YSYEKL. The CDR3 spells CASSQAEGTDTQYF. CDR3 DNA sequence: TGCGCCAGCAGCCAAGCGGAGGGCACAGATACGCAGTATTTT.

CDR3 sequence: CATSRVGNEKLFF. The CDR3 DNA sequence: TGTGCCACCAGCAGAGTGGGCAATGAAAAACTGTTTTTT. The chain joins TRBV15 to TRBJ1-4; D remains unclear. The CDR3 sequence is 13 residues long. V lost 1 base to trimming and J lost 5 bases, with 5 bases between them. Looked up from germline, CDR1 is LNHNV and CDR2 is YYDKDF (reference sequence).

CDR3 nucleotide sequence: TGTGCCACCAGTGAGAGGAGCAATCAGCCCCAGCATTTT. It yields the protein CATSERSNQPQHF. The V gene is TRBV24-1, the J gene TRBJ1-5, with D unclear. Trimming took 4 bases from V and 1 from J, leaving 4 bases between them. CDR3 length equals 13 residues. The germline gives CDR1 KGHDR, CDR2 SFDVKD.

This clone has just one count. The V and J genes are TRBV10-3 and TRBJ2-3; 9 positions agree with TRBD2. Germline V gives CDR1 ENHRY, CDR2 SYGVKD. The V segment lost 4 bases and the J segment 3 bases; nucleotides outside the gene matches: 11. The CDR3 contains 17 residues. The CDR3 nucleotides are TGTGCCATCAGTGGAGACTACGGGCTAGCGGGAACAGATACGCAGTATTTT. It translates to CAISGDYGLAGTDTQYF.